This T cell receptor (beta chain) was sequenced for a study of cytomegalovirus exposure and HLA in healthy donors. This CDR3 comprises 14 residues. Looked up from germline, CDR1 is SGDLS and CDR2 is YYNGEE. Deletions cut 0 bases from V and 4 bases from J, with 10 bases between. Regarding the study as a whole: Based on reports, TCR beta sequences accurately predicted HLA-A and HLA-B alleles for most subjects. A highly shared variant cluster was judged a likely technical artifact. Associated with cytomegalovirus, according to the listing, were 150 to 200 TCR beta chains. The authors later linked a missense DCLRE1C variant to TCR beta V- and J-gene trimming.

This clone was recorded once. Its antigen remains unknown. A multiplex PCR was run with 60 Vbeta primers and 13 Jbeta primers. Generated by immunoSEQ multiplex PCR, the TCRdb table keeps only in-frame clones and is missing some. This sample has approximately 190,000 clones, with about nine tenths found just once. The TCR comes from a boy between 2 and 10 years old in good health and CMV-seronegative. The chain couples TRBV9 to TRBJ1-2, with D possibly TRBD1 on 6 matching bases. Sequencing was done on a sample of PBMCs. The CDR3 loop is CASSVADSIYGYTF. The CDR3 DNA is TGTGCCAGCAGCGTAGCGGACAGCATCTATGGCTACACCTTC.